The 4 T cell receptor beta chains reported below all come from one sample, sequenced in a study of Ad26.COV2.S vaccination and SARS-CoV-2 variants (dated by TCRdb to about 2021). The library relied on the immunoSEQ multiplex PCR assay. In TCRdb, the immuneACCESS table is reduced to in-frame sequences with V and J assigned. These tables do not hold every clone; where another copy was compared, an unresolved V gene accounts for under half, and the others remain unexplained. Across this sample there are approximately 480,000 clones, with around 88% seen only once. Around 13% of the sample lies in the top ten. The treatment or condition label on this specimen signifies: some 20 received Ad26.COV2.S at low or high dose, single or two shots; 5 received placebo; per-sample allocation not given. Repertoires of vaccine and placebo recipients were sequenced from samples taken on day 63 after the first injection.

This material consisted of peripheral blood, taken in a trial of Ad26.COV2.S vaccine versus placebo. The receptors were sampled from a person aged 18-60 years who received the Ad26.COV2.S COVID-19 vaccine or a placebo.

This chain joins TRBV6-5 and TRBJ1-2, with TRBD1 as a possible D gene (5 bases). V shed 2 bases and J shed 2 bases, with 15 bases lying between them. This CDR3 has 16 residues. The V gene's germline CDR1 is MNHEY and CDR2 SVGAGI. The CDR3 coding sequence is TGTGCCAGCAGTTACGTAGCCCTTGGGGGAAACTATGGCTACACCTTC. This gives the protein CASSYVALGGNYGYTF.

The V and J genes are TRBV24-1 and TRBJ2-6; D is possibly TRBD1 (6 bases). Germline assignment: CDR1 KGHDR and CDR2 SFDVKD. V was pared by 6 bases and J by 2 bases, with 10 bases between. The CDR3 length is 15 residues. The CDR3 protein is CATSTTGAGANVLTF. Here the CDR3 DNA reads TGTGCCACCAGTACGACAGGAGCTGGGGCCAACGTCCTGACTTTC.

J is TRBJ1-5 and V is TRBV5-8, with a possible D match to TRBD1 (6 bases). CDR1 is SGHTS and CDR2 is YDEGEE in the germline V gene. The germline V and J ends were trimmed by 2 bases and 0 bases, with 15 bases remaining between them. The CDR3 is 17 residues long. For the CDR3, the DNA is TGTGCCAGCAGCTTCTTTACAGGGAGTTATAGCAATCAGCCCCAGCATTTT. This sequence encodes CASSFFTGSYSNQPQHF.

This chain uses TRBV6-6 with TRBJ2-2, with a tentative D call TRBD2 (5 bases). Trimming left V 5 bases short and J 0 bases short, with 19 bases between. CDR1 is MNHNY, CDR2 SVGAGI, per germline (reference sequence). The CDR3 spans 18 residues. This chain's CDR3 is CASSPTRVGPANTGELFF. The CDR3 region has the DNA TGTGCCAGCAGTCCCACTAGGGTTGGGCCCGCGAACACCGGGGAGCTGTTTTTT.